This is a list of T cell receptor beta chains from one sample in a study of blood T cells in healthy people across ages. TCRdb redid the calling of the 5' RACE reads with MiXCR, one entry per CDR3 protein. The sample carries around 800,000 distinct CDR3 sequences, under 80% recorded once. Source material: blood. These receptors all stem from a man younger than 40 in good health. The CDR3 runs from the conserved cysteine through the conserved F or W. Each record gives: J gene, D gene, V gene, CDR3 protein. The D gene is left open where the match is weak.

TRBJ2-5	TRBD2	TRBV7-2	CASSQTSVKETQYF
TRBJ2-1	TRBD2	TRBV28	CASSPTGGGYNEQFF
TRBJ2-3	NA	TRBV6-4	CASSGGDTDTQYF
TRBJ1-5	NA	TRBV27	CASSEAAGERGQPQHF
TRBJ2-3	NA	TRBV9	CASSVALGGPTDTQYF
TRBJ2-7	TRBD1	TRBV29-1	CSVNRGLGYEQYF
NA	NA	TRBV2	CASTKRGRETQYF
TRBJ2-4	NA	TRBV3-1	CASSPQGATKNIQYF
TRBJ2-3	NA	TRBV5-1	CASNRGGQSTDTQYF
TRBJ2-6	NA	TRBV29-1	CSVEEGLVLTF
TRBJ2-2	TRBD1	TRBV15	CATSQDRDRGELFF
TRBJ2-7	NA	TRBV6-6	CASRDLGNEQYF
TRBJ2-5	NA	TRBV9	CASSPPTRPIQYF
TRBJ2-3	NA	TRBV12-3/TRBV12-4	CASSRLGADTQYF
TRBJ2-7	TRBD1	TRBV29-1	CGASGQGDPYEQYF
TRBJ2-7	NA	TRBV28	CASSLSFGTTYEQYF
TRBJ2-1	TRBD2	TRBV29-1	CSVVGRDAYNEQFF
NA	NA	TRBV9	CASSVEGGYWYNEQYF
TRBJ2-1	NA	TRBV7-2	CASSLRLRSLYNEQFF
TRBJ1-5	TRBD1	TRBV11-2	CASSLVGTAHQPQHF
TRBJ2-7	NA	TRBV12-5	CASGSHQDQGRPQYF
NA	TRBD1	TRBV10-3	CATEGQGYGETQYF
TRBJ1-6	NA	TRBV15	CATSTEGVYNSPLHF
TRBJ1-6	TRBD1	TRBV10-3	CAISESWGTGLDNSPLHF
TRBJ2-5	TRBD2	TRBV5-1	CASSDRLASQETQYF
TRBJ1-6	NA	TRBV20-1	CSAYLAAISYNSPLHF
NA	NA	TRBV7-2	CASSLALGLGYEQYF
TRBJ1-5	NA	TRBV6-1	CASTRGYSNQPQHF
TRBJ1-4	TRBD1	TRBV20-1	CSAPGQPNEKLFF
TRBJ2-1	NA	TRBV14	CASSQEDMLVKGGEQFF
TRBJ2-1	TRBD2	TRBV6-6	CASSWGLAGGKAEQFF
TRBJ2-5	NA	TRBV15	CATASMGETQYF